This TCR beta chain was sequenced in a study of vaccination effects on CD4 cells after COVID-19. General observations from the study: Late after vaccination, infection- and vaccine-induced clones showed marked clonal contraction.

Before any sequencing was done, the ViraFEST assay used viral peptide pools to expand antigen-specific CD4+ T cells. Culture proceeded for about ten days, and CD4+ T cells were then isolated. Vaccine administered to participants consisted of two doses of either BNT162b2 or mRNA-1273. The study found no prior SARS-CoV-2 infection in the vaccine recipients, who tested negative for nucleocapsid antibodies. Unmatched junction bases numbered 5, after V lost 4 bases and J lost 5 bases. Germline lookup yields CDR1 LGHNA and CDR2 YSLEER. The CDR3 covers 15 residues. The table lists this clone with a count of one. What it binds is unknown. The data were produced by immunoSEQ multiplex PCR, yet TCRdb's version contains in-frame clones alone and is incomplete. Of 35,000 to 40,000 clones listed, approximately 84% are singletons.

The receptor comes from a human donor who received a COVID-19 vaccine. Some clones in this sample may be carry-over from other donors' samples. Sequencing used CD4+ T cells from PBMCs cultured with HCoV-NL63 spike peptides, obtained after COVID-19 vaccination. V gene TRBV4-3 combines with J gene TRBJ2-3; 11 bases fit TRBD2. DNA of the CDR3: TGCGCCAGCAGCCGAACCGGGACTAGCGGAGATACGCAGTATTTT. Encoded protein: CASSRTGTSGDTQYF.